The entry below describes one T cell receptor (beta chain). Antigen specificity is unknown. An end of the junction differs from the germline gene, which may be a read error. About 9.6 milliliters of peripheral blood were drawn from each donor into EDTA-treated tubes. The germline CDR1 and CDR2 sequences are MNHEY and SVGEGT. CDR3 length: 16 residues. This entry is derived from a study of blood T cells in healthy people across ages. General study points: Per million T cells, TCR beta diversity dropped roughly linearly as age increased.

Through a sample-barcoded 5' primer and a J-beta primer mix, a second PCR was run for roughly 7 to 12 cycles. TCRdb ran MiXCR on the 5' RACE reads and lists one entry per CDR3 protein. The sample has 650,000 to 800,000 distinct CDR3 sequences, around 43% seen once; the top ten hold roughly 19%. Sequencing used blood. The TCR was taken from a man between 60 and 75 years old in good health. This chain uses TRBV6-2 or TRBV6-3 with TRBJ2-7; a weak D match, TRBD1 (5 bases). The CDR3 spells CASRLIQDAYSYGQYF. CDR3 DNA sequence: TGTGCCAGCAGATTAATACAGGACGCGTACTCCTACGGGCAGTACTTC.